Following are 21 T cell receptor beta chains from one sample sequenced in a study of T-cell memory formation after mild COVID-19. TCRdb re-called the 5' RACE reads with MiXCR, one entry per CDR3 protein. This table has just over 400,000 distinct CDR3 sequences, 23% appearing once. The sequencing sample was made of PBMCs or a T cell subset sorted from them (not recorded which). The receptors derive from an adult woman who had mild COVID-19 (a few samples of this study predate the infection). Cell type and time point are not known.

The chain couples TRBV23-1 to TRBJ2-7; unclear D gene. TRBV23-1 is an ORF, with its function uncertain. CDR3 size: 14 residues. Trimming shortened V by 7 bases and J by 4 bases, and 17 bases separated the two germline ends. The CDR3 DNA follows: TGCGCCAGCACCACGCCGGACCGCCCTTACGAGCAGTACTTC. This encodes CASTTPDRPYEQYF.

This clonotype was detected ten times or more. The CDR3 DNA reads TGCACCCCGGCTCGTTCAGGTGGGACAAATACGCAGTATTTT. Protein: CTPARSGGTNTQYF. The chain is built from TRBV20-1 and TRBJ2-3; D is perhaps TRBD1 (6 bases). From germline, CDR1 is DFQATT and CDR2 SNEGSKA (reference sequence). CDR3 length equals 14 residues.

This chain connects TRBV7-9 to TRBJ2-1; the match to TRBD2 covers 13 bases. CDR1 SEHNR and CDR2 FQNEAQ come from the germline V gene (reference sequence). The CDR3 sequence is 17 residues long. The V gene end was trimmed by 6 bases and the J gene end by 3 bases; junction bases not matched to a gene: 8. The CDR3 DNA follows: TGTGCCAGCAGTCTGACTAGCGGGGGGTTTTACTACAATGAGCAGTTCTTC. Protein product: CASSLTSGGFYYNEQFF. Variable domain in full (rest from reference TRBV7-9 and TRBJ2-1): DTGVSQNPRHKITKRGQNVTFRCDPISEHNRLYWYRQTLGQGPEFLTYFQNEAQLEKSRLLSDRFSAERPKGSFSTLEIQRTEQGDSAMYLCASSLTSGGFYYNEQFFGPGTRLTVL.

The chain joins TRBV4-2 to TRBJ1-1; D possibly corresponds to TRBD1 (6 bases). Germline V gene sequence: CDR1 LGHNA, CDR2 YNFKEQ. The length of the CDR3 is 16 residues. Trimming took off 3 bases at V and 2 bases at J, with 16 bases between the two ends. This chain's CDR3 is CASSHPSDSLNTEAFF. The CDR3, as DNA: TGTGCCAGCAGCCATCCATCGGACAGCCTAAACACTGAAGCTTTCTTT.

The chain couples TRBV11-1 to TRBJ2-5; 9 nucleotides agree with TRBD2. This CDR3 comprises 15 residues. V was clipped by 3 bases and J by 1 base; unmatched bases: 3. From germline, CDR1 is SGHAT and CDR2 FQDESV (reference sequence). The CDR3 spells CASSFLAGPQETQYF. The CDR3 DNA follows: TGTGCCAGCAGCTTCCTAGCGGGGCCCCAAGAGACCCAGTACTTC.

The DNA of the CDR3 is TGTGCCAGCAGTGATGCCCCCGGGACAGGGGACTATGGCTACACCTTC. This translates into CASSDAPGTGDYGYTF. V is TRBV6-4 and J is TRBJ1-2; 10 positions agree with TRBD1. The CDR3 contains 16 residues. The junction had 7 bases not matched to a gene; V was cut back by 3 bases and J by 3 bases. The V gene's germline CDR1 is MRHNA and CDR2 SNTAGT.

This chain uses TRBV2 with TRBJ1-1, with no clear D. The CDR3 length is 11 residues. The V end lost 7 bases, the J end lost 0 bases, and 3 bases lay between the germline ends. Germline V gene lookup returns CDR1 SNHLY and CDR2 FYNNEI. For the CDR3, the DNA is TGTGCCAGCACCATGAACACTGAAGCTTTCTTT. Translated: CASTMNTEAFF.

In this sample, this clonotype turned up a few times. The V call is TRBV6-5, the J call TRBJ2-1; TRBD2 matches 8 bases. Germline CDR1 MNHEY, CDR2 SVGAGI. Trimming took 4 bases from V and 4 from J; bases not matched to a gene: 9. The CDR3 sequence is 16 residues long. CDR3 sequence reads: CASSSLAGRIYNEQFF. CDR3 DNA: TGTGCCAGCAGTTCCTTAGCGGGGCGAATTTACAATGAGCAGTTCTTC.

J is TRBJ2-3 and V is TRBV7-3; 10 bases are a match to TRBD2. This CDR3 comprises 17 residues. After removal of 5 bases from V and 6 bases from J, the junction contained 14 bases not matched to a gene. Germline V gives CDR1 SGHTA, CDR2 FQGTGA. CDR3: CASSPTSSSGRTDTQYF. CDR3 DNA sequence: TGTGCCAGCAGCCCAACCTCTTCTAGCGGGAGAACCGATACGCAGTATTTT.

This clonotype was seen a handful of times. This rearrangement joins TRBV15 to TRBJ1-1, with D possibly being TRBD1 (5 bases). This CDR3 is 11 amino acids long. Germline CDR1 reads LNHNV; CDR2 reads YYDKDF (reference sequence). V was clipped by 8 bases and J by 7 bases, with 11 bases between them. CDR3 nucleotides: TGTGCCACCGGGGGGACGGGTGAAGCTTTCTTT. It specifies CATGGTGEAFF.

This rearrangement joins TRBV27 to TRBJ2-5, with 9 positions matching TRBD2. This CDR3 has 16 residues. CDR1 is MNHEY and CDR2 is SMNVEV in the germline V gene (reference sequence). V shed 2 bases, J shed 0 bases, and the junction held 4 bases outside the gene matches. CDR3 in DNA: TGTGCCAGCAGTTTACTAGCGGGATACTACCAAGAGACCCAGTACTTC. Translation gives CASSLLAGYYQETQYF.

The chain has TRBV7-2 and TRBJ1-5; the D gene is possibly TRBD1 (6 bases). The V end was cut by 5 bases, the J end by 2 bases, with 25 bases between. The CDR3 extends over 19 amino acids. The V gene's germline CDR1 is SGHTA and CDR2 FQGNSA. CDR3 coding DNA: TGTGCCAGCAGCCCCCGGGGGGGCATGAGCGCCGTCGGCAATCAGCCCCAGCATTTT. It is translated as CASSPRGGMSAVGNQPQHF.

This clonotype was seen a few times. The chain has TRBV5-1 and TRBJ2-1, with D tentatively TRBD2 (5 bases). The CDR3 length is 15 residues. Germline loops: CDR1 SGHRS, CDR2 YFSETQ. Trimming removed 4 bases from V and 5 bases from J, with 16 bases in between. The CDR3 DNA is TGCGCCAGCAGCGTCGACCCGGGAAAGAACAATGAGCAGTTCTTC. It is translated as CASSVDPGKNNEQFF.

The rearrangement links TRBV7-9 to TRBJ1-2, with D hard to call. The CDR3 covers 15 residues. Trimming took off 1 base at V and 7 bases at J, with 16 bases between the two ends. The germline V gene has CDR1 SEHNR and CDR2 FQNEAQ (reference sequence). The CDR3 DNA is TGTGCCAGCAGCTTAGAGGGCTTCACTGGCTCTGGCTACACCTTC. Its translation is CASSLEGFTGSGYTF.

The chain combines TRBV11-2 with TRBJ2-2; 13 positions match TRBD2. Per the germline V gene, CDR1 is SGHAT and CDR2 is FQNNGV. The V gene end was trimmed by 5 bases and the J gene end by 6 bases; junction bases not matched to a gene: 6. This CDR3 spans 16 amino acids. The CDR3 DNA is TGTGCCAGCAGCCCCGGACTAGCGGGGGTTCCCGGGGAGCTGTTTTTT. Translation: CASSPGLAGVPGELFF.

This clonotype was seen a handful of times. CDR3 sequence (DNA): TGCGCCAGCAGCCAAGATCCGGTCTTAGGAGAGACCCAGTACTTC. Protein product: CASSQDPVLGETQYF. This chain joins TRBV4-3 and TRBJ2-5; the D is unclear. Looked up from germline, CDR1 is LGHNA and CDR2 is YSLEER. This CDR3 has 15 residues. Trimming took 0 bases from V and 4 from J, leaving 12 bases between them.

V gene TRBV2 combines with J gene TRBJ1-1; D is undetermined. The germline V gene encodes CDR1 SNHLY and CDR2 FYNNEI. Between the trimmed V and J ends, which lost 8 bases and 0 bases, there was a span of 13 bases. This CDR3 region has 14 residues. CDR3 residues: CASAPRRMNTEAFF. In nucleotides, the CDR3 is TGTGCCAGCGCCCCGAGACGGATGAACACTGAAGCTTTCTTT. Combining the CDR3 with reference TRBV2 and TRBJ1-1 gives the whole variable domain EPEVTQTPSHQVTQMGQEVILRCVPISNHLYFYWYRQILGQKVEFLVSFYNNEISEKSEIFDDQFSVERPDGSNFTLKIRSTKLEDSAMYFCASAPRRMNTEAFFGQGTRLTVV.

This sequence joins TRBV18 and TRBJ1-2; 11 bases map to TRBD1. Germline-derived CDR1 and CDR2 are KGHSH and LQKENI. CDR3 length: 16 residues. The junction had 5 bases not matched to a gene; V was cut back by 5 bases and J by 0 bases. The CDR3 loop is CASSVGTGGANYGYTF. The DNA for the CDR3 is TGTGCCAGCTCAGTTGGGACAGGGGGAGCTAACTATGGCTACACCTTC.

This rearrangement joins TRBV20-1 to TRBJ1-4; 7 bases are shared with TRBD1. V lost 0 bases, J lost 4 bases, and 8 bases stayed unmatched. Germline CDR1 reads DFQATT; CDR2 reads SNEGSKA (reference sequence). The CDR3 covers 16 residues. This CDR3 is CSARDLGTAGNEKLFF. The CDR3 DNA follows: TGCAGTGCTAGAGATCTTGGGACAGCCGGTAATGAAAAACTGTTTTTT.

This clonotype has just a few counts. The gene calls are TRBV29-1 and TRBJ2-7; D possibly matches TRBD1 or TRBD2 (5 bases each). Trimming took off 7 bases at V and 5 bases at J, with 15 bases between the two ends. In germline, CDR1 is SQVTM, CDR2 ANQGSEA. The CDR3 contains 12 residues. The CDR3 DNA is TGCAGCGGGTACAGGTCCGGGGACGAGCAGTACTTC. Encoded protein: CSGYRSGDEQYF.

The chain employs TRBV20-1 and TRBJ2-7, with no clear D. Per the germline V gene, CDR1 is DFQATT and CDR2 is SNEGSKA (reference sequence). The CDR3 is 13 residues long. The V end was cut by 4 bases, the J end by 7 bases, with 17 bases between. The CDR3 nucleotides are TGCAGTGCTACTTCTGGGATGCAGAAAGAGCAGTACTTC. Translation: CSATSGMQKEQYF.